This TCR beta chain was profiled in a study of shared clonotypes between healthy human individuals. TCRdb keeps only in-frame clones here, not all; method: immunoSEQ multiplex PCR. The sample lists fewer than 3 million clones, 85% to 95% occurring once. V was shortened by 5 bases and J by 8 bases, with 21 bases between the two germline ends. The CDR3 loop spans 15 amino acids. The germline V gene has CDR1 LNHDA and CDR2 SQIVND (reference sequence). This clone has a single count. Sequencing was done on a sample of naive CD4+ T cells from PBMCs. Subset denoted: CD45RA+ positively selected. V gene TRBV19 combines with J gene TRBJ1-2, with D tentatively TRBD1 (6 bases). This clonotype was sampled from a man between 18 and 29 years old in good health. Some clones in this sample may be carry-over from other donors' samples. CDR3 sequence (DNA): TGTGCCAGTAGTGTCACCGGGACATATTATGTGGGCTACACCTTC. As protein: CASSVTGTYYVGYTF. Supplemented by reference TRBV19 and TRBJ1-2, the full variable domain reads DGGITQSPKYLFRKEGQNVTLSCEQNLNHDAMYWYRQDPGQGLRLIYYSQIVNDFQKGDIAEGYSVSREKKESFPLTVTSAQKNPTAFYLCASSVTGTYYVGYTFGSGTRLTVV.